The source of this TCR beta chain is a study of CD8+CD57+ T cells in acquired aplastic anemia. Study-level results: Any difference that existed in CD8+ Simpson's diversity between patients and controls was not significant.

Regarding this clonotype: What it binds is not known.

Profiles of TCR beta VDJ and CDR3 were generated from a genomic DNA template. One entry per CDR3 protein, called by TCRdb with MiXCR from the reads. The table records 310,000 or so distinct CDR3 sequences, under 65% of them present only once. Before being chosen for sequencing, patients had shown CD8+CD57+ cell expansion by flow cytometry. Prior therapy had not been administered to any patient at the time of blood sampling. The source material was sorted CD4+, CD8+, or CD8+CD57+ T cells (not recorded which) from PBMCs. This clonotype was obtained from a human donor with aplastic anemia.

The chain's CDR3 is CASSVGGGKLFF. The CDR3 region has the DNA TGTGCCAGCAGCGTCGGAGGGGGGAAACTGTTTTTT. The V gene is TRBV9, the J gene TRBJ1-4; maybe TRBD1 (6 bases). This CDR3 contains 12 residues. Trimming left V 2 bases short and J 11 bases short, with 10 bases between. Germline V gene data show CDR1 as SGDLS and CDR2 as YYNGEE.